Following are 21 T cell receptor beta chains from one sample sequenced in a study of control samples from healthy donors and cancer patients. TCRdb's copy holds only in-frame clones and misses some; the assay was immunoSEQ multiplex PCR. The sample yields 75,000 to 95,000 clones, 70% to 90% seen once. Sequences were obtained from blood. The source is a woman aged 45-60 years in good health.

The chain links TRBV29-1 to TRBJ1-2; no definite D call. The germline V gene encodes CDR1 SQVTM and CDR2 ANQGSEA. This CDR3 is 13 amino acids long. Trimming cost V 3 bases and J 6 bases, with 14 bases left between them. Written as DNA, the CDR3 is TGCAGCGTTGATGGCCGCGTTGACAATGGCTACACCTTC. The encoded protein is CSVDGRVDNGYTF. Full variable domain (remainder filled in from reference TRBV29-1 and TRBJ1-2): SAVISQKPSRDICQRGTSLTIQCQVDSQVTMMFWYRQQPGQSLTLIATANQGSEATYESGFVIDKFPISRPNLTFSTLTVSNMSPEDSSIYLCSVDGRVDNGYTFGSGTRLTVV.

The rearrangement joins TRBV9 to TRBJ2-3, with D possibly TRBD1 on 6 matching bases. V was clipped by 2 bases and J by 2 bases, with 9 bases between them. Germline V gives CDR1 SGDLS, CDR2 YYNGEE. The length of the CDR3 is 14 residues. The CDR3 DNA follows: TGTGCCAGCAGCGTGGACAGCTTCACAGATACGCAGTATTTT. Translated: CASSVDSFTDTQYF.

This clone was counted once. The genes are TRBV4-2 and TRBJ1-5; D not resolved. V shed 2 bases and J shed 1 base, with 9 bases lying between them. Germline V CDR1 and CDR2: LGHNA, YNFKEQ. This CDR3 is 15 amino acids long. CDR3 nucleotides: TGTGCCAGCAGCCAAATGGCTTTAAGCAATCAGCCCCAGCATTTT. It specifies CASSQMALSNQPQHF.

J is TRBJ2-3 and V is TRBV11-3; D is unresolved. V was cut by 0 bases and J by 6 bases, with 7 bases left in between. This CDR3 region has 13 residues. Germline CDR1 SGHNT, CDR2 YENEEA. CDR3 loop: CASSLDLKDTQYF. The CDR3 DNA reads as TGTGCCAGCAGCTTAGATCTGAAGGATACGCAGTATTTT.

V is TRBV18 and J is TRBJ1-4, with 7 bases fitting TRBD1. Germline V lookup: CDR1 KGHSH, CDR2 LQKENI. J gave up 7 bases and V 4 bases, and 6 bases lay outside the gene matches. The length of the CDR3 is 14 residues. CDR3 DNA sequence: TGTGCCAGCTCACTTTTCCGGGACAGTGAAAAACTGTTTTTT. Its protein product is CASSLFRDSEKLFF.

The chain recombines TRBV2 with TRBJ1-2; a possible D gene is TRBD1 (6 bases). V gave up 8 bases and J gave up 4 bases, with 14 bases separating them. The CDR3 is made up of 13 amino acids. Germline CDR1 is SNHLY and CDR2 is FYNNEI. Here the CDR3 reads CASAAQGSYGYTF. CDR3 in DNA: TGTGCCAGCGCGGCGCAGGGGTCCTATGGCTACACCTTC.

Only one count was recorded for this clone. The genes are TRBV27 and TRBJ1-5; D ambiguous. The CDR3 covers 14 residues. The germline V gene has CDR1 MNHEY and CDR2 SMNVEV (reference sequence). V lost 2 bases, J lost 3 bases, and 8 bases lay in between. The CDR3 loop is CASSLQSPNQPQHF. DNA for the CDR3: TGTGCCAGCAGTTTACAGTCTCCCAATCAGCCCCAGCATTTT.

This clone turned up a few times. V usage is TRBV2 and J usage is TRBJ1-5; D gene ambiguous. Trimming removed 0 bases from V and 13 bases from J, with 10 bases in between. The CDR3 is made up of 12 amino acids. Germline V gene sequence: CDR1 SNHLY, CDR2 FYNNEI. The CDR3 nucleotides read TGTGCCAGCAGTGAAGCCTCCCTTTCGCAGCATTTT. It specifies CASSEASLSQHF.

This chain links TRBV9 with TRBJ1-3; TRBD1 matches 8 bases. Trimming cost V 4 bases and J 0 bases; bases outside gene matches: 6. The CDR3 extends over 16 amino acids. Germline V gene data show CDR1 as SGDLS and CDR2 as YYNGEE. As DNA, the CDR3 is TGTGCCAGCAGCATAGGACAGGGCAACTCTGGAAACACCATATATTTT. Translated: CASSIGQGNSGNTIYF.

The chain combines TRBV7-8 with TRBJ1-2, with D unresolved. CDR3 length: 12 residues. Germline V gene sequence: CDR1 SGHVS, CDR2 FQNEAQ. Trimming removed 1 base at V and 3 bases at J, with 3 bases between. The CDR3 sequence: CASSLGDYGYTF. CDR3 in DNA: TGTGCCAGCAGCTTAGGTGACTATGGCTACACCTTC.

This chain connects TRBV24-1 to TRBJ1-2, with D perhaps matching TRBD1 (6 bases). Trimming removed 5 bases at V and 6 bases at J, with 6 bases between. The CDR3 loop spans 11 amino acids. In germline, CDR1 is KGHDR, CDR2 SFDVKD. Here the CDR3 DNA reads TGTGCCACCAGTGCAGGGGATGGCTACACCTTC. Translation gives CATSAGDGYTF.

This clone was found once. The chain carries TRBV29-1 and TRBJ2-3; D is uncertain. Germline V gives CDR1 SQVTM, CDR2 ANQGSEA. This CDR3 comprises 11 residues. Trimming left V 7 bases short and J 7 bases short, with 12 bases between. CDR3 sequence reads: CSGSNSNTQYF. CDR3 sequence (DNA): TGCAGCGGTTCGAACTCGAATACGCAGTATTTT.

The chain couples TRBV14 to TRBJ1-1; D remains ambiguous. Germline values: CDR1 SGHDN, CDR2 FVKESK. The CDR3 has 15 residues. Trimming pared 2 bases from V and 1 base from J, leaving 11 bases between. The chain's CDR3 is CASSQLLGRNTEAFF. For the CDR3, the DNA is TGTGCCAGCAGCCAATTATTAGGACGGAACACTGAAGCTTTCTTT.

The rearrangement joins TRBV3-1 (or the pseudogene TRBV3-2) to TRBJ1-5; no clear D gene. This CDR3 region has 12 residues. The V gene's germline CDR1 is LGHDT and CDR2 YNNKEL (reference sequence). Trimming stripped 5 bases from V and 0 bases from J, with 2 bases between. CDR3 nucleotides: TGTGCCAGCAGCTATAGCAATCAGCCCCAGCATTTT. Its translation is CASSYSNQPQHF.

The chain uses TRBV30 and TRBJ2-3, with a weak D call TRBD1 (5 bases). Germline lookup yields CDR1 GTSNPN and CDR2 SVGIG (reference sequence). This CDR3 is 16 amino acids long. The V gene lost 0 bases and the J gene lost 0 bases, with 13 bases spanning the gap. The DNA of the CDR3 is TGTGCCTGGAGTGTAGGGGCAGGCCGAAGCACAGATACGCAGTATTTT. The encoded protein is CAWSVGAGRSTDTQYF.

This clone was recorded once. The gene calls are TRBV6-6 and TRBJ1-4; D is perhaps TRBD1 (6 bases). Trimming pared 8 bases from V and 10 bases from J, leaving 11 bases between. This CDR3 region has 11 residues. Germline assignment: CDR1 MNHNY and CDR2 SVGAGI (reference sequence). DNA of the CDR3: TGTGCCAGCGAAAGGGGGGGAAAACTGTTTTTT. It yields the protein CASERGGKLFF.

This sequence joins TRBV9 and TRBJ2-7; the D gene is possibly TRBD1 (5 bases). V lost 0 bases and J 0 bases, leaving 7 bases between the germline ends. Germline values: CDR1 SGDLS, CDR2 YYNGEE. The CDR3 spans 14 residues. The CDR3 loop reads CASSVVRDSYEQYF. CDR3 in DNA: TGTGCCAGCAGCGTAGTCAGGGACTCCTACGAGCAGTACTTC.

The chain links TRBV7-2 to TRBJ2-5; D call uncertain. The V gene's germline CDR1 is SGHTA and CDR2 FQGNSA. V shed 1 base and J shed 5 bases, with 8 bases lying between them. The CDR3 has 13 amino acids. CDR3 amino acids: CASSLVLGETQYF. The CDR3 nucleotides read TGTGCCAGCAGCTTAGTCCTTGGGGAGACCCAGTACTTC.

The V gene is TRBV10-2, the J gene TRBJ1-2; D is possibly TRBD1 (5 bases). The V gene lost 10 bases and the J gene lost 3 bases, with 9 bases spanning the gap. The CDR3 contains 11 residues. The germline gives CDR1 WSHSY, CDR2 SAAADI. The CDR3 loop reads CAIRDDYGYTF. The CDR3 bases are TGCGCCATTCGGGACGACTATGGCTACACCTTC.

CDR3 DNA: TGTGCCACCTCCGAGGGCCCCTCTGGAAACACCATATATTTT. Its translation is CATSEGPSGNTIYF. This chain joins TRBV7-9 and TRBJ1-3; D is unresolved. V was shortened by 10 bases and J by 0 bases, with 13 bases between the two germline ends. The length of the CDR3 is 14 residues. CDR1 and CDR2 (germline): SEHNR, FQNEAQ (reference sequence).

The chain recombines TRBV21-1 with TRBJ1-2; the table's D call, TRBD1, was not checked against the DNA. TRBV21-1 is a documented pseudogene. CDR3 length equals 19 residues. DNA of the CDR3: TGTGCCAGCAGCAAAGGATTAGTCTTGGGACAGCATCCAGCCTATGGCTACACCTTC. Residues: CASSKGLVLGQHPAYGYTF.